The clone carrying this T cell receptor (beta chain) was recorded many times. V lost 2 bases and J lost 7; bases outside the gene matches: 12. The CDR3 runs to 17 residues. CDR1 SGDLS and CDR2 YYNGEE come from the germline V gene. Genomic DNA was employed as the template in profiling TCR beta VDJ and CDR3. One entry per CDR3 protein results from TCRdb running MiXCR on the reads. Among 150,000 to 200,000 distinct CDR3 sequences, roughly 48% were seen once, and the ten largest hold approximately 2.8%. The source of the sample is a study of CD8+CD57+ T cells in acquired aplastic anemia. Patients selected for sequencing had displayed CD8+CD57+ cell expansion by flow cytometry. There were no patients without severe acquired aplastic anemia. By the time of blood sampling, patients had still received no therapy.

This chain uses TRBV9 with TRBJ1-4; TRBD1 matches at 9 bases. The specimen sequenced was sorted CD4+, CD8+, or CD8+CD57+ T cells (not recorded which) from PBMCs. The receptor was isolated from a human donor with aplastic anemia. CDR3 bases: TGTGCCAGCAGCGTCCAAAGGGGACAGGGTGTTGGTGAAAAACTGTTTTTT. Translated: CASSVQRGQGVGEKLFF.